This T cell receptor (beta chain) was sequenced in a study of blood T cell repertoires in COVID-19. About the research overall: Samples of COVID-19 (acute and convalescent) were obtained from the United States, Italy and Spain. T cells, B-cell-depleted T cells, or PBMCs supplied cDNA or gDNA.

Per the original data handling: Counts of nucleated cells, estimated from reference gene primer amplification, were obtained. TCRdb's copy holds only in-frame clones and misses some; the assay was immunoSEQ multiplex PCR. The DNA was the basis for D and trimming; V, J and clone size are from that table. This table holds around 300,000 clones, 90% found once. In Seattle, patients joined the study during active infection and were tracked longitudinally. Germline CDR1 is SEHNR and CDR2 is FQNEAQ (reference sequence). V gave up 5 bases and J gave up 2 bases; unmatched junction bases: 12. The CDR3 is 16 amino acids.

The chain has TRBV7-9 and TRBJ2-7, with 7 positions matching TRBD1. The specimen sequenced was peripheral blood. This TCR was recovered from a woman aged 40 to 50 with COVID-19, enrolled during active disease. CDR3: CASSARGPNPPYEQYF. DNA for the CDR3: TGTGCCAGCAGCGCAAGGGGGCCGAACCCCCCCTACGAGCAGTACTTC.